What follows are 5 T cell receptor beta chains derived from one specimen sequenced in a study of monozygotic twins with inflammatory bowel disease. TCRdb reanalyzed the 5' RACE reads and collapses them to one entry per CDR3 protein, without DNA. This sample's clone table lists over 350,000 distinct CDR3 sequences. The sample taken for sequencing was blood. These TCRs come from a human donor with ulcerative colitis or Crohn's disease, or a healthy co-twin of an affected twin (not recorded which).

V gene TRBV25-1 combines with J gene TRBJ1-6; TCRdb calls TRBD1, which cannot be checked without DNA. This CDR3 contains 15 residues. CDR1 is MGHDK and CDR2 is SYGVNS in the germline V gene. CDR3 in amino acids: CASSSRGTYNSPLHF.

The chain employs TRBV11-2 and TRBJ2-1; TCRdb gives TRBD2 as the D gene, but with no DNA this cannot be confirmed. The CDR3 is 17 amino acids. Germline V gene lookup returns CDR1 SGHAT and CDR2 FQNNGV. This chain's CDR3 is CASSLGSPGLVIDEQFF.

The CDR3 loop reads CATSRGGLVGIQETQYF. The J gene is TRBJ2-5, the V gene TRBV15. This CDR3 is built from 17 residues. Germline V CDR1 and CDR2: LNHNV, YYDKDF (reference sequence).

The chain uses TRBV20-1 and TRBJ2-7; TCRdb selects TRBD1, and the lack of DNA leaves this call unchecked. This CDR3 has 13 amino acids. Looked up from germline, CDR1 is DFQATT and CDR2 is SNEGSKA (reference sequence). CDR3 in amino acids: CSAPGQGKYEQYF.

The chain is built from TRBV20-1 and TRBJ1-1; no DNA is available, so the TRBD1 call from TCRdb remains unchecked. This CDR3 contains 15 residues. The germline V gene encodes CDR1 DFQATT and CDR2 SNEGSKA (reference sequence). The CDR3: CSAGPGDRDYTEAFF.